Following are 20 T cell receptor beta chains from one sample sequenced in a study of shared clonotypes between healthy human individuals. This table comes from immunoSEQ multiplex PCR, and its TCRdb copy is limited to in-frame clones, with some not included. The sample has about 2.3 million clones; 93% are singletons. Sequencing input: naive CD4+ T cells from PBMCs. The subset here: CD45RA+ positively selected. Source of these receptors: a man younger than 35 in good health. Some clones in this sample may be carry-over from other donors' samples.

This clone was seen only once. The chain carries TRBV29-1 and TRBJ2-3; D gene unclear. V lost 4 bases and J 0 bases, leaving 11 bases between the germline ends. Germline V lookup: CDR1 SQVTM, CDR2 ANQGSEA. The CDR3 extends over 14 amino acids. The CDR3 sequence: CSVVGVFSTDTQYF. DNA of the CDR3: TGCAGCGTTGTTGGAGTCTTTAGCACAGATACGCAGTATTTT.

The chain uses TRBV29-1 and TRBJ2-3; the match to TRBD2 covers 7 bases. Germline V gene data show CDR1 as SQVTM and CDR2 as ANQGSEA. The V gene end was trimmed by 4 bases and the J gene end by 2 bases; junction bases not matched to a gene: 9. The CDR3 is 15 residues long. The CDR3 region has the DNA TGCAGCGTTGGGGTTGGCGGGAGAAACACAGATACGCAGTATTTT. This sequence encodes CSVGVGGRNTDTQYF.

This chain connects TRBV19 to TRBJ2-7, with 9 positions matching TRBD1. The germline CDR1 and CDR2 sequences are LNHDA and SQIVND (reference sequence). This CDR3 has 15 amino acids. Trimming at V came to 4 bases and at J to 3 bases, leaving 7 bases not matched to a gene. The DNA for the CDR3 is TGTGCCAGTAGTAAACCGGGACAGGGACTCTACGAGCAGTACTTC. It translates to CASSKPGQGLYEQYF.

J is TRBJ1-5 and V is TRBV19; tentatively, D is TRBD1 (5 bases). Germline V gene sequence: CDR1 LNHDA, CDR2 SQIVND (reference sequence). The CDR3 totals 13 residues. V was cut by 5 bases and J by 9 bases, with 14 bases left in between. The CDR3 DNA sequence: TGTGCCAGTAGTCTCGGGGCCCCTCGGCCCCAGCATTTT. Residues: CASSLGAPRPQHF.

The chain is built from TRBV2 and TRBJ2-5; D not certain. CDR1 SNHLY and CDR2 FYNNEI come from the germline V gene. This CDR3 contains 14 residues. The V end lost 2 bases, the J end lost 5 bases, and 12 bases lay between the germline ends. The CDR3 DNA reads TGTGCCAGCAGTGAAAGGTCAGCGCGGGAGACCCAGTACTTC. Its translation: CASSERSARETQYF.

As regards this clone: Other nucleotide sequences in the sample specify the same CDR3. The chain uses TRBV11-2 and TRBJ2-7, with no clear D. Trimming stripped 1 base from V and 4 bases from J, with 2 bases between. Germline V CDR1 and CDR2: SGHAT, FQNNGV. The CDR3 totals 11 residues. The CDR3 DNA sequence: TGTGCCAGCAGCTTAGCTTACGAGCAGTACTTC. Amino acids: CASSLAYEQYF.

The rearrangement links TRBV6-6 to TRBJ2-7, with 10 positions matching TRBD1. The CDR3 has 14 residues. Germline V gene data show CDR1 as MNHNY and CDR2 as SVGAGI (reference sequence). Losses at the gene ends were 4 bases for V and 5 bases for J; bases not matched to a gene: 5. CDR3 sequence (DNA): TGTGCCAGCAGTTTGGGACAGGGGTACCACGAGCAGTACTTC. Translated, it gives CASSLGQGYHEQYF.

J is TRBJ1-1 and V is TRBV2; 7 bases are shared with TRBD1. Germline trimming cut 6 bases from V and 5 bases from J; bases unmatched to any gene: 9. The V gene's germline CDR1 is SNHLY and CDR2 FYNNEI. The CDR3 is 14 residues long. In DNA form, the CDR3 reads TGTGCCAGCAGCCGGGACAGTTTGTTAACTGAAGCTTTCTTT. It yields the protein CASSRDSLLTEAFF. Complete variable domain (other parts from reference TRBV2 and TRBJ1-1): EPEVTQTPSHQVTQMGQEVILRCVPISNHLYFYWYRQILGQKVEFLVSFYNNEISEKSEIFDDQFSVERPDGSNFTLKIRSTKLEDSAMYFCASSRDSLLTEAFFGQGTRLTVV.

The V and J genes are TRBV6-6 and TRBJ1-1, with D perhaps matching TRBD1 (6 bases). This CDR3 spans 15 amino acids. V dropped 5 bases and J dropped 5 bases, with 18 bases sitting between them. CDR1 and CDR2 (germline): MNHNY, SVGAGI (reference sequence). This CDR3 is CASSDRGARGTEAFF. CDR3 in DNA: TGTGCCAGCAGTGACCGGGGGGCGCGGGGGACTGAAGCTTTCTTT.

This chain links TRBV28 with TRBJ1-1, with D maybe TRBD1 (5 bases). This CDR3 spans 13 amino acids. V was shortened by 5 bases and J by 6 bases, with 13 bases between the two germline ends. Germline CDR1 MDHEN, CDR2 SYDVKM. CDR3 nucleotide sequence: TGTGCCAGCAGTCCCAAGGGGAAACCTGAAGCTTTCTTT. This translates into CASSPKGKPEAFF.

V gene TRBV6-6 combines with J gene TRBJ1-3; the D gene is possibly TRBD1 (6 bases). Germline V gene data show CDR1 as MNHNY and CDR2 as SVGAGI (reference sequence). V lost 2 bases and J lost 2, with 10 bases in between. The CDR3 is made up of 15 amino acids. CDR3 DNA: TGTGCCAGCAGTTACCGAGCAGGGGCTGGAAACACCATATATTTT. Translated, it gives CASSYRAGAGNTIYF.

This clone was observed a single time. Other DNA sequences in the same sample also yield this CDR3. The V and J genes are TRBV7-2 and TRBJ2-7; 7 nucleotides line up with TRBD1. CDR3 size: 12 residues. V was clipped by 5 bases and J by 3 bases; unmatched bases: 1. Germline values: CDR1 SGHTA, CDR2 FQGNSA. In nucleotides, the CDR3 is TGTGCCAGCAGCCGACAGGGCTACGAGCAGTACTTC. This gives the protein CASSRQGYEQYF.

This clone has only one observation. Here the CDR3 reads CASSLEGGLSNEKLFF. In nucleotides, the CDR3 is TGCGCCAGCAGCTTGGAAGGGGGCTTGTCTAATGAAAAACTGTTTTTT. V is TRBV5-1 and J is TRBJ1-4; 7 bases map to TRBD1. The CDR3 runs 16 residues. The germline CDR1 and CDR2 sequences are SGHRS and YFSETQ. V was clipped by 0 bases and J by 3 bases; unmatched bases: 5.

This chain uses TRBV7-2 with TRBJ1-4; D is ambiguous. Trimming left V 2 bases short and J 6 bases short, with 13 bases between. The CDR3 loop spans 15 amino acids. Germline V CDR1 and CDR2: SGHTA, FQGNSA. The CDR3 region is CASSLMGVEDEKLFF. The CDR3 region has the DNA TGTGCCAGCAGCTTAATGGGAGTGGAGGATGAAAAACTGTTTTTT.

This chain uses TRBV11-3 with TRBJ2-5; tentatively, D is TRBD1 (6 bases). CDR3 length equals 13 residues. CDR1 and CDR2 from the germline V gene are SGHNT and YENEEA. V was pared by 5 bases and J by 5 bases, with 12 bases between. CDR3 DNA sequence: TGTGCCAGCAGCCTACAGGGAGCGGAGACCCAGTACTTC. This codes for CASSLQGAETQYF.

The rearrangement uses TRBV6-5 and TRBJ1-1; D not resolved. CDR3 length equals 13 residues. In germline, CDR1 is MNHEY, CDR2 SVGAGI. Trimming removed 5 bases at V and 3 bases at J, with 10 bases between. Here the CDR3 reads CASSRESDTEAFF. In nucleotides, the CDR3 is TGTGCCAGCAGTAGGGAATCCGACACTGAAGCTTTCTTT.

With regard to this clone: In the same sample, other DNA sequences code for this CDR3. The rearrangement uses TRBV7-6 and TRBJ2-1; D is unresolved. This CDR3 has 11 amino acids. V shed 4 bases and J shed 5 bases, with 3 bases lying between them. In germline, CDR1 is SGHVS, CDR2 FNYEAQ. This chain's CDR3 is CASSYNNEQFF. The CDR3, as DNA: TGTGCCAGCAGCTACAACAATGAGCAGTTCTTC.

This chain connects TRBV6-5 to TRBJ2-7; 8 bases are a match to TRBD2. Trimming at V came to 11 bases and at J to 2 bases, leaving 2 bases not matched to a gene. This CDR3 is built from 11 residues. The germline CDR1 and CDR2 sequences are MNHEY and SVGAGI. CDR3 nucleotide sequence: TGTGCCTCGGGGGGGGCCTACGAGCAGTACTTC. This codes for CASGGAYEQYF.

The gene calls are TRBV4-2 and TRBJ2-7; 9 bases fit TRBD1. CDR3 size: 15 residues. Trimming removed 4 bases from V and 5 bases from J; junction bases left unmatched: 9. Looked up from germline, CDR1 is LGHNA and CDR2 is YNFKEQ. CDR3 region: CASSRDGTGINEQYF. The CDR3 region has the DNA TGTGCCAGCAGCCGTGACGGGACAGGGATAAACGAGCAGTACTTC.

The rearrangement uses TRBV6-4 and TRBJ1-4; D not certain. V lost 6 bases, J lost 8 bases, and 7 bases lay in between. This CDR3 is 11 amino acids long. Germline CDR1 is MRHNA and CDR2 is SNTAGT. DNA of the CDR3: TGTGCCAGCAGAGACATAGAAAAACTGTTTTTT. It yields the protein CASRDIEKLFF.